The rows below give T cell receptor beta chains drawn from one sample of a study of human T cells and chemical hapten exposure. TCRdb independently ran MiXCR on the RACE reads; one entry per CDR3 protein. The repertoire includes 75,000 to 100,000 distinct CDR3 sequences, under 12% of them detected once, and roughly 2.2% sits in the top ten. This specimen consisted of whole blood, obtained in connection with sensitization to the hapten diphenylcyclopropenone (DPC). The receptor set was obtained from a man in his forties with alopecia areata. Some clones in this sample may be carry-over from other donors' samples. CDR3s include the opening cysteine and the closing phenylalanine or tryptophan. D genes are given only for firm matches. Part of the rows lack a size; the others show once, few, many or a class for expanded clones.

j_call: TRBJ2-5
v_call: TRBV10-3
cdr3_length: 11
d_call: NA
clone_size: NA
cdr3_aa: CAISDRETQYF
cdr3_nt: TGTGCCATCAGTGACAGAGAGACCCAGTACTTC

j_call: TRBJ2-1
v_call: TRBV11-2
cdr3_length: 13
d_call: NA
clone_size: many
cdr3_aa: CASSWQGWNEQFF
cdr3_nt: TGTGCCAGTAGCTGGCAGGGCTGGAATGAGCAGTTCTTC

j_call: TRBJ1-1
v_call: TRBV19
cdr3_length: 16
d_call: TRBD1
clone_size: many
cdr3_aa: CASIQGDGNMNTEAFF
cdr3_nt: TGTGCCAGTATCCAGGGGGACGGTAACATGAACACTGAAGCTTTCTTT

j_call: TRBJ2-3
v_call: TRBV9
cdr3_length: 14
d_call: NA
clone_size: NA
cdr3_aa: CASSVELGPDTQYF
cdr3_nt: TGTGCCAGCAGCGTAGAACTAGGACCAGATACGCAGTATTTT

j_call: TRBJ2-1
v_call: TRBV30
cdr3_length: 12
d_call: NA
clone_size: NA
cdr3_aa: CAWSMGTGEQFF
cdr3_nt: TGTGCCTGGAGTATGGGCACCGGGGAGCAGTTCTTC

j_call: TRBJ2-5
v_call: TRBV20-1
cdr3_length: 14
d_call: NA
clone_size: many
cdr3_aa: CSAREGRGGETQYF
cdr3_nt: TGCAGTGCCCGAGAGGGCAGGGGTGGAGAGACCCAGTACTTC

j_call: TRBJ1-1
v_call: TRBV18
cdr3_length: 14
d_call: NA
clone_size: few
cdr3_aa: CASSPGGRDREAFF
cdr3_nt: TGTGCCAGCTCACCGGGGGGTCGGGACCGTGAAGCTTTCTTT

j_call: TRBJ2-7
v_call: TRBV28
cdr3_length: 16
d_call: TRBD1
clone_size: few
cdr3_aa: CASSALHRGRSYEQYF
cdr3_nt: TGTGCCAGCAGTGCCCTCCACAGGGGGCGTTCCTACGAGCAGTACTTC

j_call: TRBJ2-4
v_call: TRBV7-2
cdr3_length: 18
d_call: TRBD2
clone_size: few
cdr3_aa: CASSFRTSGTGAKNIQYF
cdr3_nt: TGTGCCAGCAGCTTCAGGACTAGCGGGACGGGGGCCAAAAACATTCAGTACTTC

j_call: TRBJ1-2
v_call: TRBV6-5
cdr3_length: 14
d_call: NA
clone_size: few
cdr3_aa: CASSPRRGAGGYTF
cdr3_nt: TGTGCCAGCAGTCCACGGCGGGGGGCGGGAGGCTACACCTTC

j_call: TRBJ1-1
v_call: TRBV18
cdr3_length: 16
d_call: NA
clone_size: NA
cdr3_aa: CASSPLSREGSTEAFF
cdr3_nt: TGTGCCAGCTCACCGCTCTCCCGGGAAGGGTCCACTGAAGCTTTCTTT

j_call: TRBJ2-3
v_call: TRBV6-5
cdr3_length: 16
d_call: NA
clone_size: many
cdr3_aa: CASSYDRDTHTDTQYF
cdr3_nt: TGTGCCAGCAGTTACGACCGGGACACCCACACAGATACGCAGTATTTT

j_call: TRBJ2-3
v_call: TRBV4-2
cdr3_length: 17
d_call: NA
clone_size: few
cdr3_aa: CASSQRRGSDVADTQYF
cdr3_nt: TGTGCCAGCAGCCAAAGAAGGGGGTCCGATGTCGCAGATACGCAGTATTTT

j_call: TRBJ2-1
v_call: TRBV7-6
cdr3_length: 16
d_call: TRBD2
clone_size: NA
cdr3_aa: CASRFSGTSGYNEQFF
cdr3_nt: TGTGCCAGCAGGTTTTCCGGGACTAGCGGGTACAATGAGCAGTTCTTC

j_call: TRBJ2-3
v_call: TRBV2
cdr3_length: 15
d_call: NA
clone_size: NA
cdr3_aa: CASRSGGWMADTQYF
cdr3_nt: TGTGCCAGCAGGTCGGGTGGGTGGATGGCAGATACGCAGTATTTT

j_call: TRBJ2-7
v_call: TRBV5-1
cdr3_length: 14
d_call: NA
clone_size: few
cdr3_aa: CASSLVAGAYEQYF
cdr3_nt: TGCGCCAGCAGCTTGGTGGCAGGGGCCTACGAGCAGTACTTC

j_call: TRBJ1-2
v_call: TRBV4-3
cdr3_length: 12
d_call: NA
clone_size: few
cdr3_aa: CASSQSTGPHTF
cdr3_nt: TGCGCCAGCAGCCAATCTACAGGGCCACACACCTTC

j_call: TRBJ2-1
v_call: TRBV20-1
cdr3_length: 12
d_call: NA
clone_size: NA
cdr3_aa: CSARDRLRGGFF
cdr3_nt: TGCAGTGCTAGAGACCGACTCCGTGGGGGGTTCTTC

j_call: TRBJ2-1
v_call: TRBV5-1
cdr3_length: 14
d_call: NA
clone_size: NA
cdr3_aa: CASSLETTDNEQFF
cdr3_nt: TGCGCCAGCAGCTTGGAGACTACCGACAATGAGCAGTTCTTC

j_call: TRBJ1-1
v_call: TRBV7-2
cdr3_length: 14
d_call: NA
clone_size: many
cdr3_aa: CASSLVTLNTEAFF
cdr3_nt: TGTGCCAGCAGCTTAGTGACTTTGAACACTGAAGCTTTCTTT

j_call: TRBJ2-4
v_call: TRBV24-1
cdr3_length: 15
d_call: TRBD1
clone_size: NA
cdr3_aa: CATSKSGTEKNIQYF
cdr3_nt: TGTGCCACCAGTAAATCCGGGACAGAGAAAAACATTCAGTACTTC

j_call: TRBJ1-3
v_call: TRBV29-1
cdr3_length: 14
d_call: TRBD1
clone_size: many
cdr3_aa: CSARTGDSGNTIYF
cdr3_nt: TGCAGCGCCCGCACAGGGGACTCTGGAAACACCATATATTTT

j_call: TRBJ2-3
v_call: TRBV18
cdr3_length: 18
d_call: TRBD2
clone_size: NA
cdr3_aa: CASSLLAGGRSQTDTQYF
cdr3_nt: TGTGCCAGCTCACTACTGGCGGGAGGGCGATCACAAACAGATACGCAGTATTTT

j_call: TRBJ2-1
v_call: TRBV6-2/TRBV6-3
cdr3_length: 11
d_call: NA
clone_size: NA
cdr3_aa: CASSAGPEQFF
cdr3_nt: TGTGCCAGCAGTGCCGGGCCTGAGCAGTTCTTC

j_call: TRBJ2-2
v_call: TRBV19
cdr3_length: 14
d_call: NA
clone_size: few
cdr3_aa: CAGGGSGGTGELFF
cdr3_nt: TGTGCCGGAGGGGGGTCAGGAGGGACCGGGGAGCTGTTTTTT

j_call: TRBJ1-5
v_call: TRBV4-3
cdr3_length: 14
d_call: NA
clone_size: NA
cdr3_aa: CASSQDMASRAQHF
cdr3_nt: TGCGCCAGCAGCCAAGATATGGCTTCTCGGGCCCAGCATTTT

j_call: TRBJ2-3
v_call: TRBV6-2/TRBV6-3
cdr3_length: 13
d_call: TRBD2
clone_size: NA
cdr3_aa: CASRAGGPDTQYF
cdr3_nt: TGTGCCAGCAGAGCGGGAGGGCCGGATACGCAGTATTTT

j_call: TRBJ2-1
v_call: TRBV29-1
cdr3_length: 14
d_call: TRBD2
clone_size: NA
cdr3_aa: CSVEQREGIDEQFF
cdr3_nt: TGCAGCGTTGAACAGCGGGAGGGCATCGATGAGCAGTTCTTC

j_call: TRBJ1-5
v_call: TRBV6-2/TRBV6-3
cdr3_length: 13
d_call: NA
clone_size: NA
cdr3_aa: CASSYDGNQPQHF
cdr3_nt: TGTGCCAGCAGTTACGACGGCAATCAGCCCCAGCATTTT

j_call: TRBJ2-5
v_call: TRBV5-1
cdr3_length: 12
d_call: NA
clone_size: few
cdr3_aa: CASSNYQETQYF
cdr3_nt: TGCGCCAGCAGCAATTACCAAGAGACCCAGTACTTC

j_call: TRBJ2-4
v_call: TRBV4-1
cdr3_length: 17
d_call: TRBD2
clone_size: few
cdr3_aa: CASSQEPIAGGRNIQYF
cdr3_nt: TGCGCCAGCAGCCAAGAACCTATAGCGGGAGGGCGAAACATTCAGTACTTC

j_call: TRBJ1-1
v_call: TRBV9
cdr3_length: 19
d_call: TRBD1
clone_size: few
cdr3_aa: CASSPSKPGQGFLITEAFF
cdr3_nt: TGTGCCAGCAGCCCGTCAAAGCCGGGACAGGGGTTTTTGATCACTGAAGCTTTCTTT

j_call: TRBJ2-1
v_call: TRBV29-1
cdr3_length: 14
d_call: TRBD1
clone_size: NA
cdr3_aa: CSVDGTGGYNEQFF
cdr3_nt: TGCAGCGTTGATGGGACAGGGGGATACAATGAGCAGTTCTTC

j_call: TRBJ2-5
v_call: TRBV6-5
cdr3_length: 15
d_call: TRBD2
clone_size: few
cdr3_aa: CASSYLSTGGETQYF
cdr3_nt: TGTGCCAGCAGTTACTTATCCACGGGGGGAGAGACCCAGTACTTC

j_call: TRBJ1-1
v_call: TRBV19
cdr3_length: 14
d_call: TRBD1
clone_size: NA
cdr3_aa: CATRPGTGVSEAFF
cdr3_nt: TGTGCCACCCGGCCCGGGACAGGGGTGAGTGAAGCTTTCTTT

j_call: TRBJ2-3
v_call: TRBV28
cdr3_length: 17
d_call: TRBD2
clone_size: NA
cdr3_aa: CASSDPGTSGTTDTQYF
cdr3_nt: TGTGCCAGCAGCGACCCGGGGACTAGCGGAACCACAGATACGCAGTATTTT

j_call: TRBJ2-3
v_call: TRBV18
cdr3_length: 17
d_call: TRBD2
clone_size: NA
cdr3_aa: CASSRLTSGDGTDTQYF
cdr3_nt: TGTGCCAGCTCACGGCTCACTAGCGGAGACGGCACAGATACGCAGTATTTT

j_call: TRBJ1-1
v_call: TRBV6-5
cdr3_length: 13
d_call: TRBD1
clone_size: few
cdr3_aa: CASSKDRGTEAFF
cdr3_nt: TGTGCCAGCAGTAAAGACAGGGGCACTGAAGCTTTCTTT